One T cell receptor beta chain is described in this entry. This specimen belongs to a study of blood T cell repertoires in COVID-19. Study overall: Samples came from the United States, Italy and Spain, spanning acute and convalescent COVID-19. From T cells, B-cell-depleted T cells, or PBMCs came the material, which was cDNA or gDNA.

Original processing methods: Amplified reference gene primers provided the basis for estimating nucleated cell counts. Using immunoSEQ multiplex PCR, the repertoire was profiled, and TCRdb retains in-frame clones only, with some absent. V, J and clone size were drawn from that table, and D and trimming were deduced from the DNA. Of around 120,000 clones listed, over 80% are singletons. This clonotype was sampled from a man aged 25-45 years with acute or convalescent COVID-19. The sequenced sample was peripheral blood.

The CDR3 protein is CASSLFPPQGGYSPLHF. DNA for the CDR3: TGTGCCAGCAGTTTATTCCCCCCCCAGGGTGGTTATTCACCCCTCCACTTT. The V and J genes are TRBV27 and TRBJ1-6; the D gene is possibly TRBD1 (5 bases). CDR1 MNHEY and CDR2 SMNVEV come from the germline V gene (reference sequence). The V and J ends lost 1 base and 8 bases respectively, with 18 bases between them. This CDR3 comprises 17 residues.